The sequence of this T cell receptor (beta chain) was determined in a study of T cell responses to AZD1222 COVID-19 vaccine. Using immunoSEQ multiplex PCR, the repertoire was profiled, and TCRdb retains in-frame clones only, with some absent. The sample holds roughly 150,000 clones, nearly 90% seen once. A note on this clone: Its specificity is unknown.

General observations from the study: No day 14 peak samples; only post-peak repertoires were characterized. In a largely white British group with more females than males, clonal diversity was possibly underestimated. Two AZD1222 doses significantly raised spike-specific TCR breadth and depth over controls.

The CDR3 contains 16 residues. The junction had 6 bases not matched to a gene; V was cut back by 0 bases and J by 4 bases. The germline CDR1 and CDR2 sequences are LGHNA and YNFKEQ. This specimen consisted of peripheral blood, obtained on day 0 of AZD1222 vaccination. The chain recombines TRBV4-2 with TRBJ2-3; 8 positions agree with TRBD2. This receptor was taken from an adult in good health. CDR3: CASSQDGTGGADTQYF. The DNA of the CDR3 is TGTGCCAGCAGCCAAGATGGGACGGGAGGGGCAGATACGCAGTATTTT.